This T cell receptor (beta chain) is drawn from a study of blood T cell repertoires in COVID-19. Repertoires were generated with immunoSEQ multiplex PCR, while TCRdb's copy carries only in-frame clones and drops some. The sample records about 190,000 clones, 70% to 90% being singletons. Input material: peripheral blood. This sequence was found in a human donor in a cohort sampled during active COVID-19.

The CDR3 DNA reads as TGTGCCAGCAGCCAAACACCAGGGACAACCCGATACCCTTCGAGGGATGGCTACACCTTC. Its protein is CASSQTPGTTRYPSRDGYTF. The chain couples TRBV7-6 to TRBJ1-2, with D tentatively TRBD1 (6 bases). The V end was cut by 5 bases, the J end by 6 bases, with 34 bases between. Germline CDR1 is SGHVS and CDR2 is FNYEAQ. This CDR3 is built from 20 residues.